The 31 T cell receptor beta chains reported below all come from one sample, sequenced in a study of shared clonotypes between healthy human individuals. Profiled with immunoSEQ multiplex PCR; TCRdb holds only in-frame clones, not every one. The sample has 110,000 or so clones, about 67% seen once. The sequenced sample consisted of memory CD8+ T cells sorted from blood. The subset was: CD45RO+ cells pooled with CCR7-negative TemRA cells. All receptors come from a woman aged 30 to 39 in good health.

This chain links TRBV27 with TRBJ1-6; TRBD1 aligns across 10 bases. V shed 6 bases and J 7 bases; nucleotides not matched to a gene: 9. The CDR3 length is 16 residues. Germline V gives CDR1 MNHEY, CDR2 SMNVEV (reference sequence). The CDR3 reads CASSRPTGQGNSPLHF. CDR3 nucleotides: TGTGCCAGCAGCCGACCTACGGGACAGGGGAATTCACCCCTCCACTTT.

This chain links TRBV13 with TRBJ1-1, with no clear D. The CDR3 runs 14 residues. Germline V gene data show CDR1 as PRHDT and CDR2 as FYEKMQ (reference sequence). V lost 5 bases, J lost 7 bases, and 17 bases lay in between. The DNA of the CDR3 is TGTGCCAGCAGCCTTTCTTTGAGGCTGGGTGAAGCTTTCTTT. This codes for CASSLSLRLGEAFF.

The genes are TRBV27 and TRBJ2-1; TRBD2 matches 11 bases. Trimming took 3 bases from V and 6 from J; bases not matched to a gene: 7. The CDR3 has 16 residues. Germline CDR1 and CDR2: MNHEY and SMNVEV (reference sequence). The CDR3 DNA reads TGTGCCAGCAGTTTCATAGCGGGAGGGCCGGTCAATGAGCAGTTCTTC. Its protein is CASSFIAGGPVNEQFF.

The chain has TRBV10-3 and TRBJ2-7; the D is unclear. V lost 1 base to trimming and J lost 3 bases, with 10 bases between them. Germline lookup yields CDR1 ENHRY and CDR2 SYGVKD. The CDR3 has 14 residues. The DNA for the CDR3 is TGTGCCATCAGTGAGTTCAGTCTTCTCTACGAGCAGTACTTC. Protein: CAISEFSLLYEQYF.

About this clone itself: The junction departs from germline at one end; a sequencing error may be responsible. CDR3 nucleotides: TGTGTCAGCAGTTCTATGCTATACAATGAGCAGTTCTTC. Translating gives CVSSSMLYNEQFF. The chain is built from TRBV6-6 and TRBJ2-1; D is unresolved. The length of the CDR3 is 13 residues. Germline V gene sequence: CDR1 MNHNY, CDR2 SVGAGI (reference sequence).

J is TRBJ2-4 and V is TRBV19, with 10 bases identical to TRBD1. CDR3 length: 16 residues. CDR1 and CDR2 (germline): LNHDA, SQIVND (reference sequence). V gave up 4 bases and J gave up 8 bases; unmatched junction bases: 11. CDR3 sequence reads: CASSTTGGKGSDIQYF. CDR3 coding DNA: TGTGCCAGTAGTACGACAGGGGGCAAGGGGTCCGACATTCAGTACTTC.

The chain combines TRBV27 with TRBJ2-7; a possible D gene is TRBD2 (5 bases). Trimming removed 0 bases from V and 3 bases from J, with 12 bases in between. The CDR3 length is 15 residues. The germline V gene encodes CDR1 MNHEY and CDR2 SMNVEV (reference sequence). The CDR3 protein is CASSLSPLTIYEQYF. The CDR3 DNA follows: TGTGCCAGCAGTTTATCCCCATTGACTATCTACGAGCAGTACTTC.

J is TRBJ1-4 and V is TRBV15, with 7 bases aligning to TRBD1. The CDR3 is made up of 14 amino acids. V lost 0 bases, J lost 10 bases, and 5 bases stayed unmatched. Germline V lookup: CDR1 LNHNV, CDR2 YYDKDF (reference sequence). The CDR3 region has the DNA TGTGCCACCAGCAGAGAGACAGGGAGCGGAAAACTGTTTTTT. Translation: CATSRETGSGKLFF.

This clone was seen at least ten times. The chain couples TRBV27 to TRBJ2-7, with TRBD2 matching 9 bases. The CDR3 has 16 residues. Looked up from germline, CDR1 is MNHEY and CDR2 is SMNVEV (reference sequence). Trimming at V came to 2 bases and at J to 0 bases, leaving 5 bases not matched to a gene. The CDR3 region has the DNA TGTGCCAGCAGTTTAGTAGCGGGGGAGTCCTCCTACGAGCAGTACTTC. This encodes CASSLVAGESSYEQYF.

V usage is TRBV25-1 and J usage is TRBJ2-1, with TRBD2 identical over 10 bases. The CDR3 loop spans 13 amino acids. CDR1 and CDR2 (germline): MGHDK, SYGVNS. J was trimmed by 8 bases and V by 7 bases; bases with no gene match: 5. The CDR3 loop reads CASIAGGPDEQFF. Written as DNA, the CDR3 is TGTGCCAGCATAGCGGGAGGTCCCGATGAGCAGTTCTTC.

In this sample, this clone turned up once. The rearrangement uses TRBV25-1 and TRBJ1-1; D uncertain. Trimming removed 3 bases at V and 3 bases at J, with 5 bases between. Germline values: CDR1 MGHDK, CDR2 SYGVNS. This CDR3 has 12 amino acids. The chain's CDR3 is CASSDSYTEAFF. The CDR3 DNA reads as TGTGCCAGCAGTGACAGTTACACTGAAGCTTTCTTT.

The table lists this clone with a few counts. The J gene is TRBJ2-5, the V gene TRBV7-6, with D tentatively TRBD2 (7 bases). The germline CDR1 and CDR2 sequences are SGHVS and FNYEAQ. V was clipped by 3 bases and J by 5 bases, with 13 bases between them. The length of the CDR3 is 14 residues. CDR3 DNA sequence: TGTGCCAGCAGCTTTCAACAGGGAGGGGAGACCCAGTACTTC. As protein: CASSFQQGGETQYF.

The chain links TRBV6-4 to TRBJ2-4; 7 bases match TRBD1. The CDR3 is 13 amino acids. Germline values: CDR1 MRHNA, CDR2 SNTAGT. With V trimmed by 2 bases and J by 5 bases, 0 bases remained unmatched. The CDR3, as DNA: TGTGCCAGCAGTGACGGGACAGAAAACATTCAGTACTTC. Protein sequence: CASSDGTENIQYF.

The chain combines TRBV11-2 with TRBJ2-7; a possible D gene is TRBD1 (6 bases). CDR1 and CDR2 from the germline V gene are SGHAT and FQNNGV. The V gene lost 6 bases and the J gene lost 4 bases, with 13 bases spanning the gap. This CDR3 is 13 amino acids long. The CDR3 sequence: CASSPPGTYEQYF. CDR3 in DNA: TGTGCCAGCAGTCCTCCCGGGACATACGAGCAGTACTTC. Full variable domain (rest looked up from reference TRBV11-2 and TRBJ2-7): EAGVAQSPRYKIIEKRQSVAFWCNPISGHATLYWYQQILGQGPKLLIQFQNNGVVDDSQLPKDRFSAERLKGVDSTLKIQPAKLEDSAVYLCASSPPGTYEQYFGPGTRLTVT.

The genes are TRBV4-2 and TRBJ2-7, with D possibly being TRBD1 or TRBD2 (5 bases each). This CDR3 region has 16 residues. Germline values: CDR1 LGHNA, CDR2 YNFKEQ. Trimming took off 0 bases at V and 3 bases at J, with 15 bases between the two ends. The CDR3: CASSQDGTGKVYEQYF. CDR3 DNA: TGTGCCAGCAGCCAAGATGGGACCGGGAAAGTCTACGAGCAGTACTTC.

Details on this clone: Other DNA sequences in this specimen translate into the identical CDR3. The chain uses TRBV7-8 and TRBJ2-7, with D possibly TRBD1 on 6 matching bases. CDR1 and CDR2 from the germline V gene are SGHVS and FQNEAQ. The CDR3 contains 15 residues. The V end lost 2 bases, the J end lost 0 bases, and 11 bases lay between the germline ends. CDR3 amino acids: CASSLHQGPSYEQYF. CDR3 coding DNA: TGTGCCAGCAGCTTACATCAGGGGCCCTCCTACGAGCAGTACTTC.

The CDR3, as DNA: TGTGCCAGCAGCTCCACCTACTACAGGGCTCATTCACCCCTCCACTTT. This translates into CASSSTYYRAHSPLHF. The rearrangement joins TRBV27 to TRBJ1-6; TRBD1 might be the D (6 bases). This CDR3 has 16 amino acids. Germline V lookup: CDR1 MNHEY, CDR2 SMNVEV (reference sequence). Trimming took 6 bases from V and 8 from J, leaving 20 bases between them.

V is TRBV25-1 and J is TRBJ2-7; TRBD2 agrees at 9 bases. The CDR3 runs 15 residues. Per the germline V gene, CDR1 is MGHDK and CDR2 is SYGVNS. The V gene end was trimmed by 6 bases and the J gene end by 3 bases; junction bases not matched to a gene: 9. CDR3 coding DNA: TGTGCCAGCAGCTCCAGAGATAGCGGGAGCTACGAGCAGTACTTC. It codes for CASSSRDSGSYEQYF.

This chain uses TRBV29-1 with TRBJ2-1; 8 bases align to TRBD2. This CDR3 is 13 amino acids long. Looked up from germline, CDR1 is SQVTM and CDR2 is ANQGSEA. The V and J ends lost 4 bases and 8 bases, in that order; junction bases with no gene match: 7. CDR3: CSVGLVAGHEQFF. CDR3 nucleotide sequence: TGCAGCGTTGGTTTGGTAGCGGGACATGAGCAGTTCTTC.

A single count supports this clone. V usage is TRBV2 and J usage is TRBJ2-7, with 11 bases fitting TRBD1. The germline gives CDR1 SNHLY, CDR2 FYNNEI. Losses at the gene ends were 3 bases for V and 2 bases for J; bases not matched to a gene: 18. This CDR3 region has 20 residues. The chain's CDR3 is CASSEPQDRGRAGNPYEQYF. In DNA form, the CDR3 reads TGTGCCAGCAGTGAGCCCCAGGACAGGGGGCGGGCGGGAAACCCCTACGAGCAGTACTTC. Full variable domain (missing parts from reference TRBV2 and TRBJ2-7): EPEVTQTPSHQVTQMGQEVILRCVPISNHLYFYWYRQILGQKVEFLVSFYNNEISEKSEIFDDQFSVERPDGSNFTLKIRSTKLEDSAMYFCASSEPQDRGRAGNPYEQYFGPGTRLTVT.

The chain couples TRBV10-1 to TRBJ2-2, with D perhaps TRBD1 (8 bases). The CDR3 sequence is 14 residues long. Germline CDR1 is WNHNN and CDR2 is SYGVQD (reference sequence). The V end was cut by 10 bases, the J end by 1 base, with 13 bases between. The chain's CDR3 is CATSGTGNTGELFF. CDR3 nucleotides: TGCGCCACCAGCGGGACAGGGAACACCGGGGAGCTGTTTTTT.

This chain joins TRBV6-1 and TRBJ2-3; TRBD2 agrees at 11 bases. V dropped 6 bases and J dropped 0; count of bases not matched to a gene: 2. Germline values: CDR1 MNHNS, CDR2 SASEGT. The CDR3 contains 15 residues. The CDR3, as DNA: TGTGCCAGCAGAGGACTAGCGGGTAGCACAGATACGCAGTATTTT. It codes for CASRGLAGSTDTQYF.

The rearrangement links TRBV6-5 to TRBJ1-2; D is ambiguous. This CDR3 comprises 15 residues. Germline V gene lookup returns CDR1 MNHEY and CDR2 SVGAGI. The V end was cut by 2 bases, the J end by 4 bases, with 14 bases between. CDR3 amino acids: CASSYNSLSSYGYTF. The CDR3 DNA follows: TGTGCCAGCAGTTACAACAGCTTATCGAGCTATGGCTACACCTTC.

The rearrangement links TRBV28 to TRBJ2-7, with a possible D match to TRBD1 (5 bases). The CDR3 has 13 amino acids. V gave up 6 bases and J gave up 3 bases, with 12 bases separating them. Germline lookup yields CDR1 MDHEN and CDR2 SYDVKM. The CDR3 bases are TGTGCCAGCAGGAACCCAGGGATCTACGAGCAGTACTTC. As protein: CASRNPGIYEQYF.

The J gene is TRBJ2-5, the V gene TRBV9; 13 bases align to TRBD2. Germline V CDR1 and CDR2: SGDLS, YYNGEE. The J segment lost 11 bases and the V segment lost 2 bases, leaving 18 bases of the junction unmatched. CDR3 size: 18 residues. As DNA, the CDR3 is TGTGCCAGCAGCGTCGGGACAGCCGGACTAGCGGGAGTCGGGGAGCAGTACTTC. Its translation is CASSVGTAGLAGVGEQYF.

In DNA, the CDR3 is TGTGCCAGCAGGCCCGACGGACAGGGAAACGAGCAGTTCTTC. Translation gives CASRPDGQGNEQFF. V is TRBV28 and J is TRBJ2-1, with 8 bases lining up with TRBD1. The junction had 11 bases not matched to a gene; V was cut back by 6 bases and J by 10 bases. The CDR3 consists of 14 residues. In germline, CDR1 is MDHEN, CDR2 SYDVKM.

The rearrangement links TRBV25-1 to TRBJ2-1; D ambiguous. The length of the CDR3 is 17 residues. CDR1 and CDR2 (germline): MGHDK, SYGVNS. Trimming removed 1 base from V and 0 bases from J, with 13 bases in between. In nucleotides, the CDR3 is TGTGCCAGCAGTGAATTGGAGACGACGAGCTCCTACAATGAGCAGTTCTTC. This translates into CASSELETTSSYNEQFF.

This clone has just a few counts. This chain's CDR3 is CASSQGQGGTDTQYF. The CDR3 coding sequence is TGTGCCAGCAGTCAGGGACAGGGAGGCACAGATACGCAGTATTTT. The chain uses TRBV6-4 and TRBJ2-3; 9 bases are a match to TRBD1. CDR3 length: 15 residues. From germline, CDR1 is MRHNA and CDR2 SNTAGT. The V and J ends lost 5 bases and 1 base, in that order; junction bases with no gene match: 4.

V usage is TRBV2 and J usage is TRBJ2-3; TRBD2 might be the D (5 bases). This CDR3 is built from 14 residues. Trimming removed 6 bases from V and 0 bases from J, with 10 bases in between. Germline lookup yields CDR1 SNHLY and CDR2 FYNNEI. The CDR3 loop reads CASRQTTSTDTQYF. The DNA for the CDR3 is TGTGCCAGCAGACAGACTACGAGCACAGATACGCAGTATTTT.

The chain employs TRBV18 and TRBJ2-5; unclear D gene. Trimming left V 5 bases short and J 4 bases short, with 11 bases between. The CDR3 contains 13 residues. CDR1 and CDR2 (germline): KGHSH, LQKENI. The CDR3 here is CASSTPSGETQYF. The CDR3 bases are TGTGCCAGCTCAACCCCTTCGGGAGAGACCCAGTACTTC.

CDR3 sequence: CASRQGDYLNEQFF. The CDR3 nucleotides are TGTGCCAGCAGGCAAGGGGACTATCTCAATGAGCAGTTCTTC. The chain links TRBV2 to TRBJ2-1, with TRBD2 identical over 7 bases. The CDR3 has 14 amino acids. Germline CDR1 and CDR2: SNHLY and FYNNEI. Trimming cost V 6 bases and J 6 bases; bases outside gene matches: 8.